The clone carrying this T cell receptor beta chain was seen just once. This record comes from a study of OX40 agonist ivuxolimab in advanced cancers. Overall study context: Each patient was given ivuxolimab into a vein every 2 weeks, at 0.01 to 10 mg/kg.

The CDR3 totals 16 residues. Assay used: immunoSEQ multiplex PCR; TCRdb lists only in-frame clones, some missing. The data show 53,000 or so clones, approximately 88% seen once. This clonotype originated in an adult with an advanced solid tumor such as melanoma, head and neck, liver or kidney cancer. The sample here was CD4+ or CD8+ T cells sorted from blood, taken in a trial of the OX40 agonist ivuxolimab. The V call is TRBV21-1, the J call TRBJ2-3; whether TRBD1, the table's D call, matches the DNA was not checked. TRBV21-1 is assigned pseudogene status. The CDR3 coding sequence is TGTGCCAGCAGATCCACCGGGACACATTACACAGATACGCAGTATTTT. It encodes CASRSTGTHYTDTQYF.